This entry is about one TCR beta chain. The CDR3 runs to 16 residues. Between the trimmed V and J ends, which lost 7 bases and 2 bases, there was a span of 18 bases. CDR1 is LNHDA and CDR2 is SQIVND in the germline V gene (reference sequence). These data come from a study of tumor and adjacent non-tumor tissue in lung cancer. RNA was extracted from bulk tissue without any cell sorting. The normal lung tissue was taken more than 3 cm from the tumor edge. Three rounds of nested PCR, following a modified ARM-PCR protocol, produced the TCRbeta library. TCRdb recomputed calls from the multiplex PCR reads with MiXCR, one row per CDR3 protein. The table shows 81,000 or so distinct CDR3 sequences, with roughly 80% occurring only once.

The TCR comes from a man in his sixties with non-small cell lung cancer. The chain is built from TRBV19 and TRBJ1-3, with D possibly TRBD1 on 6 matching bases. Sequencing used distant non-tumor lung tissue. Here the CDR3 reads CASIPGRGGTGNTIYF. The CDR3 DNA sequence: TGTGCCAGTATCCCCGGCAGAGGGGGAACTGGAAACACCATATATTTT.